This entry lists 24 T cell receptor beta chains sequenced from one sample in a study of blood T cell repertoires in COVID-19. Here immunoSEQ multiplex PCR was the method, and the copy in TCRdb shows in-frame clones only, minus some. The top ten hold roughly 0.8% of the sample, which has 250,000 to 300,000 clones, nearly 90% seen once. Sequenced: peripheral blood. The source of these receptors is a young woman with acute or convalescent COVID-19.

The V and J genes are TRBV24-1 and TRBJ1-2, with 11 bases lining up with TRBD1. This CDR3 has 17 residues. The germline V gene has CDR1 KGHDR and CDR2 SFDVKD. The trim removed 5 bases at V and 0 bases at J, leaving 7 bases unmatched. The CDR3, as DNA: TGTGCCACCAGTGCCCGGGACAGGGGGTTATCTAACTATGGCTACACCTTC. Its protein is CATSARDRGLSNYGYTF.

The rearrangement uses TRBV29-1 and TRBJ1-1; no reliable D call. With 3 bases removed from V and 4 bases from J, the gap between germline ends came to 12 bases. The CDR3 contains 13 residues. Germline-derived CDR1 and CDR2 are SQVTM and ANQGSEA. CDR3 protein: CSVDFGVGTEAFF. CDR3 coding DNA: TGCAGCGTTGATTTCGGGGTTGGCACTGAAGCTTTCTTT.

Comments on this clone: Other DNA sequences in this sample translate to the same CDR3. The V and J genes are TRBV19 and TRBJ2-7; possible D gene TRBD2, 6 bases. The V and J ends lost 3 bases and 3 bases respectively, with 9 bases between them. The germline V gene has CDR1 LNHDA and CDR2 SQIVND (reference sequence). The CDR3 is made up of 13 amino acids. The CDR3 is CASSMGLVYEQYF. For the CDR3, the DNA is TGTGCCAGTAGTATGGGACTCGTCTACGAGCAGTACTTC.

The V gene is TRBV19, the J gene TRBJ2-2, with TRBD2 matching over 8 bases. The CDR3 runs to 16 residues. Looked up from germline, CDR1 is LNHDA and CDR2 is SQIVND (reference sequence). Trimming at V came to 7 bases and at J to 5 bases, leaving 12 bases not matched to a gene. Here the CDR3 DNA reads TGTGCCAGTAACCCAACGGGACTAGGAGGGACCGGGGAGCTGTTTTTT. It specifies CASNPTGLGGTGELFF.

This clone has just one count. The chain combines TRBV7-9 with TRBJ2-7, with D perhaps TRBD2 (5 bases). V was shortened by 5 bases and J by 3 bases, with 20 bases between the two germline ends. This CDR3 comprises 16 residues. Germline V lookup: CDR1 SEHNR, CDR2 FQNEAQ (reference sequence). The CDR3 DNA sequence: TGTGCCAGCAGCCTACTGACAAGCGGAGACCTCTACGAGCAGTACTTC. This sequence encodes CASSLLTSGDLYEQYF.

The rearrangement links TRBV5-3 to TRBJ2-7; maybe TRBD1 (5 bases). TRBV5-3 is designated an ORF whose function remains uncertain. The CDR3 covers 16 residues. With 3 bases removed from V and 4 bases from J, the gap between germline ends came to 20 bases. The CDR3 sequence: CARSSIQAQNPYEQYF. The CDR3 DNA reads TGTGCCAGAAGCTCGATACAGGCACAAAACCCTTACGAGCAGTACTTC.

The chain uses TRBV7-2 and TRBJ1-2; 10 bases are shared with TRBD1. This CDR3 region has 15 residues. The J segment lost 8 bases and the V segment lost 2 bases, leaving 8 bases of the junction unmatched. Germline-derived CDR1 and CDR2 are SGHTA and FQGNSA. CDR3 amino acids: CASSLIRTGGEGYTF. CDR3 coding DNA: TGTGCCAGCAGCTTAATAAGGACAGGGGGAGAAGGCTACACCTTC.

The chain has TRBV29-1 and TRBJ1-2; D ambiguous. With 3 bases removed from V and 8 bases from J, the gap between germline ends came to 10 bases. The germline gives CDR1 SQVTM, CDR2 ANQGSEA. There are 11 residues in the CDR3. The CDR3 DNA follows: TGCAGCGTTGAGGCTCTGAGGGGCTACACCTTC. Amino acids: CSVEALRGYTF.

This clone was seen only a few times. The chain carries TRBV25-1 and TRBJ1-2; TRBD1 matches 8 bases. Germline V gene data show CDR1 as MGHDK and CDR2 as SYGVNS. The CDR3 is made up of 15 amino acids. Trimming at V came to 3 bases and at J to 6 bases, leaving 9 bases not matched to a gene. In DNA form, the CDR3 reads TGTGCCAGCAGTGATCGCCCGGACAGGGTCGATGGCTACACCTTC. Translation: CASSDRPDRVDGYTF.

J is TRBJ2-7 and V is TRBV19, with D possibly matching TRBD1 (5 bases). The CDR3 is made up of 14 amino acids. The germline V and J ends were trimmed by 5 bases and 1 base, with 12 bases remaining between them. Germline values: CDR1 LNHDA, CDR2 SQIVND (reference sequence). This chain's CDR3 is CASSALAGSYEQYF. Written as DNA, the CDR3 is TGTGCCAGTAGTGCCCTTGCAGGGTCCTACGAGCAGTACTTC.

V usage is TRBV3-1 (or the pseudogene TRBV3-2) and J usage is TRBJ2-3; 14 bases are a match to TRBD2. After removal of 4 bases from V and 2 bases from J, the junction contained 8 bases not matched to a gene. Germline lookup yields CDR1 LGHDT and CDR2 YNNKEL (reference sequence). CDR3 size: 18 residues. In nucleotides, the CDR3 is TGTGCCAGCAGCCGAAGACTAGCGGGAGGGGTCCTCACAGATACGCAGTATTTT. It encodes CASSRRLAGGVLTDTQYF.

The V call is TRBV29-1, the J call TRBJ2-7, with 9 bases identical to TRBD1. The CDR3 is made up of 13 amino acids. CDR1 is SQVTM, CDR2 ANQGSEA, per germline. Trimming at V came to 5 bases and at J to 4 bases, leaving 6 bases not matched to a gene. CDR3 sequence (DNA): TGCAGCGTTCGGACAGGGGTTGATTACGAGCAGTACTTC. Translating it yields CSVRTGVDYEQYF.

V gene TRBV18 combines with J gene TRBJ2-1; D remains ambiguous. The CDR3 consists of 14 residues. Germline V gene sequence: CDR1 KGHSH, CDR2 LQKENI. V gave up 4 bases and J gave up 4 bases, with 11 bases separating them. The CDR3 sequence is CASSRSLSYNEQFF. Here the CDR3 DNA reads TGTGCCAGCTCACGGTCCCTGAGTTACAATGAGCAGTTCTTC.

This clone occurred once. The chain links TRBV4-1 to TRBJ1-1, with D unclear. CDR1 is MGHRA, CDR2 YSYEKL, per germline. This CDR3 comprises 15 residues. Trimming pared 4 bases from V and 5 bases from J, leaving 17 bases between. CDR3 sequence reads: CASSPRSPGRTEAFF. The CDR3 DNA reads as TGCGCCAGCAGCCCTCGATCCCCCGGGAGGACTGAAGCTTTCTTT.

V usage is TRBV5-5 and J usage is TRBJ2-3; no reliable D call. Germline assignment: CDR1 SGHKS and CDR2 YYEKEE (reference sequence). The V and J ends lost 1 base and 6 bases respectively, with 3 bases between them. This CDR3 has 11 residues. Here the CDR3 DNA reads TGTGCCAGCAGCTTGCTGGATACGCAGTATTTT. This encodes CASSLLDTQYF.

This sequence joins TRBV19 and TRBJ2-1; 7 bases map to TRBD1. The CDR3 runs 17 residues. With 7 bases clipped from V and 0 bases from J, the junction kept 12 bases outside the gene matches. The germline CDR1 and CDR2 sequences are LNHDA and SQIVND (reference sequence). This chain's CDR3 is CASNVKDRQGSYNEQFF. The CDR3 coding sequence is TGTGCCAGTAACGTCAAGGACAGGCAAGGCTCCTACAATGAGCAGTTCTTC.

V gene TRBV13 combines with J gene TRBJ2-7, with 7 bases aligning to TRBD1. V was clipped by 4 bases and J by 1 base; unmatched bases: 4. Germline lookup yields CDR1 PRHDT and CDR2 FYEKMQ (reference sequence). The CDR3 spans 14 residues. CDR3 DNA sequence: TGTGCCAGCAGCTCGAGGACAGGATCCTACGAGCAGTACTTC. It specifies CASSSRTGSYEQYF.

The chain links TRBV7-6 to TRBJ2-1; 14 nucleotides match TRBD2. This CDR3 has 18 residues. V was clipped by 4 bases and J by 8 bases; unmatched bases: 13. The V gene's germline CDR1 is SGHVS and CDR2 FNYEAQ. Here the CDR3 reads CASSSSNPTSGRAYEQFF. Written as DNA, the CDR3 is TGTGCCAGCAGCTCAAGTAACCCGACTAGCGGGAGGGCCTATGAGCAGTTCTTC.

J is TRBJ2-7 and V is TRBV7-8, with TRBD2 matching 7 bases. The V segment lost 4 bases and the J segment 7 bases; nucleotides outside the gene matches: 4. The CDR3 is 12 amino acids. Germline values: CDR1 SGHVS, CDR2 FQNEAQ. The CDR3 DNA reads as TGTGCCAGCAGCTGGGAGGGTTTGGAGCAGTACTTC. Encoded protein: CASSWEGLEQYF.

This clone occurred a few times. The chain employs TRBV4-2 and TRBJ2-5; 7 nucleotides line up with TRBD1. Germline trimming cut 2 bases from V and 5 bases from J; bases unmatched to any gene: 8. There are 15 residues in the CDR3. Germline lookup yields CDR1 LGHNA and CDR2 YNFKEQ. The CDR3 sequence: CASSQWTGGKETQYF. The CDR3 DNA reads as TGTGCCAGCAGCCAATGGACAGGCGGTAAGGAGACCCAGTACTTC.

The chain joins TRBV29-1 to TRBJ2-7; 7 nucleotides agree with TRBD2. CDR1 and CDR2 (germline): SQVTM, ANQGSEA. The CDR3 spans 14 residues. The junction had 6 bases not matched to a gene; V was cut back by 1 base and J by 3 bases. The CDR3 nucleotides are TGCAGCGTTGAAGTTTGGGGGGGTGGCTACGAGCAGTACTTC. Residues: CSVEVWGGGYEQYF.

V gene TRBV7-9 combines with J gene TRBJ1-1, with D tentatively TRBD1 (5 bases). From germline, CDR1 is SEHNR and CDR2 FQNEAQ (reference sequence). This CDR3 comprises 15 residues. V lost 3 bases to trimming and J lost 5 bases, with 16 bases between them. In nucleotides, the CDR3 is TGTGCCAGCAGCTTCAGCCAGGGAGCGGGGACTGAAGCTTTCTTT. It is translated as CASSFSQGAGTEAFF.

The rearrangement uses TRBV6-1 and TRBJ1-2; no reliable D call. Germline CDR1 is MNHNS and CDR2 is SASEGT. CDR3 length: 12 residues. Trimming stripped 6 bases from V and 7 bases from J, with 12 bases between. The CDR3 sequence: CASSLDDTGYTF. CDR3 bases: TGTGCCAGCAGCCTTGATGACACTGGCTACACCTTC.

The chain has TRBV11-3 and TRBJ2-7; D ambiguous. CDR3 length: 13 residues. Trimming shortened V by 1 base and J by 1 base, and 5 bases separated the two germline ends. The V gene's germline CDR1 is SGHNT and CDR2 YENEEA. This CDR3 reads CASSLGSSYEQYF. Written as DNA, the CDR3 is TGTGCCAGCAGCTTAGGTTCGTCCTACGAGCAGTACTTC.